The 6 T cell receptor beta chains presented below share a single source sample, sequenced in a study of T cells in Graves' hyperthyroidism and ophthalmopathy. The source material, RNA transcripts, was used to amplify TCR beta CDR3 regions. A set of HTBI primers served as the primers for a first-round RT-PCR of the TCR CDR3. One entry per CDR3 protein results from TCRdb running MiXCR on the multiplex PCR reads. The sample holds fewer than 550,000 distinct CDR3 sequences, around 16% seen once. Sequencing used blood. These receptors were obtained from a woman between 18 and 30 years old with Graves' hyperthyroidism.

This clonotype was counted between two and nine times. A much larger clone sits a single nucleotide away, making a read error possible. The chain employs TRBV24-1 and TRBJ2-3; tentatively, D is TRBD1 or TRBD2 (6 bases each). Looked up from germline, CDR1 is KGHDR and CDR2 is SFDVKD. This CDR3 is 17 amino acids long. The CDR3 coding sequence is TGTGCCACCAGTCAACGGATAGGGGGAACTAGCACAGATACGCGGTATTTT. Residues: CATSQRIGGTSTDTRYF.

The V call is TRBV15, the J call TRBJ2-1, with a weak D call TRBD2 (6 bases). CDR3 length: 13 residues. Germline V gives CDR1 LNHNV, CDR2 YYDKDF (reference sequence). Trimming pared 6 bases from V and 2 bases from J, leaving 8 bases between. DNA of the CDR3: TGTGCCACCAGGAAGCGGGCCTACAATGAGCAGTTCTTC. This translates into CATRKRAYNEQFF.

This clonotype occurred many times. This CDR3 is CASSLGTSGRSGYEQYF. The DNA for the CDR3 is TGTGCCAGCAGCTTAGGTACTAGCGGGAGGTCGGGCTACGAGCAGTACTTC. J is TRBJ2-7 and V is TRBV7-2, with 12 positions matching TRBD2. In germline, CDR1 is SGHTA, CDR2 FQGNSA. V lost 1 base and J lost 3; bases outside the gene matches: 7. The CDR3 length is 17 residues.

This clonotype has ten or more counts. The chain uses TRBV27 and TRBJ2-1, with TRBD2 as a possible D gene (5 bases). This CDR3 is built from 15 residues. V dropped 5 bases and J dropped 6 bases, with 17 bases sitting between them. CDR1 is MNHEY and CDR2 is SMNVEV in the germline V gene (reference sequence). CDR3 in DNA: TGTGCCAGCAGTATCTCGGGATCGAACGTCAATGAGCAGTTCTTC. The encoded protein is CASSISGSNVNEQFF.

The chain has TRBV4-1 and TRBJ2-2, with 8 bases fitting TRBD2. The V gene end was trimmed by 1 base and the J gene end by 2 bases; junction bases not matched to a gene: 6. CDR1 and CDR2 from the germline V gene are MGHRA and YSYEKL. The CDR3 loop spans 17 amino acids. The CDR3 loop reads CASSQGTGGPNTGELFF. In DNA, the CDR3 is TGCGCCAGCAGCCAAGGTACGGGAGGGCCCAACACCGGGGAGCTGTTTTTT.

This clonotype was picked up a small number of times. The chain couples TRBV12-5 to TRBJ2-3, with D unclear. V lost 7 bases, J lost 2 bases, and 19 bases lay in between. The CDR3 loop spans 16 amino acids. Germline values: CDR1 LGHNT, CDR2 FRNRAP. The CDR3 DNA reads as TGTGCTAGTGTTCTAAAACAGAGGTTCTTCACAGATACGCAGTATTTT. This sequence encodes CASVLKQRFFTDTQYF.